What follows describes a single T cell receptor (beta chain). Antigen unknown. The sample is drawn from a study of T cells in Graves' hyperthyroidism and ophthalmopathy. Background on the study: Before treatment of any kind, peripheral blood was taken at initial diagnosis.

TCR beta CDR3 sequences were amplified from RNA transcripts. HTBI primers were employed in a first-round RT-PCR of the TCR CDR3. TCRdb re-called the multiplex PCR reads with MiXCR, one entry per CDR3 protein. The sample shows roughly 380,000 distinct CDR3 sequences, 13% of them seen only once. This CDR3 has 12 residues. Germline assignment: CDR1 SGHNT and CDR2 YENEEA. V dropped 8 bases and J dropped 0 bases, with 2 bases sitting between them. Study-wide findings and caveats: Most expanded thyroid clonotypes above 0.001 also appeared in blood.

J is TRBJ2-6 and V is TRBV11-3, with D hard to call. This TCR was recovered from a young man with Graves' hyperthyroidism that later progressed to Graves' ophthalmopathy. Sequenced material: blood. The CDR3 here is CASASGANVLTF. CDR3 DNA sequence: TGTGCCAGCGCCTCTGGGGCCAACGTCCTGACTTTC. The entire variable domain, with the rest obtained from reference TRBV11-3 and TRBJ2-6, is as follows: EAGVVQSPRYKIIEKKQPVAFWCNPISGHNTLYWYLQNLGQGPELLIRYENEEAVDDSQLPKDRFSAERLKGVDSTLKIQPAELGDSAVYLCASASGANVLTFGAGSRLTVL.